These 29 T cell receptor beta chains were all obtained from the same sample, sequenced in a study of blood T cell repertoires in COVID-19. Assay: immunoSEQ multiplex PCR; the TCRdb copy retains only in-frame clones and omits some. The data hold 250,000 to 300,000 clones, with around nine tenths observed a single time. What was sequenced was PBMCs or T cells enriched from blood (not recorded which). Receptors were obtained from a woman aged 40 to 50 who had recovered from COVID-19.

The V call is TRBV9, the J call TRBJ1-2, with a possible D match to TRBD1 (5 bases). The CDR3 contains 15 residues. In germline, CDR1 is SGDLS, CDR2 YYNGEE. V gave up 0 bases and J gave up 4 bases, with 13 bases separating them. The CDR3 bases are TGTGCCAGCAGCGTAGGCACAGGCCAGTCCTATGGCTACACCTTC. Translated: CASSVGTGQSYGYTF.

This chain uses TRBV6-5 with TRBJ1-6; TRBD1 might be the D (6 bases). The ends were cut back, 2 bases at V and 10 bases at J, with 15 bases in the middle. This CDR3 contains 15 residues. Germline values: CDR1 MNHEY, CDR2 SVGAGI. The CDR3 sequence is CASSYMPIRGSPLHF. The CDR3 DNA is TGTGCCAGCAGTTACATGCCCATCAGGGGATCACCCCTCCACTTT.

The CDR3 protein is CASSHGTGPNGYTF. The CDR3 DNA sequence: TGTGCCAGTAGTCACGGGACAGGTCCGAATGGCTACACCTTC. The V gene is TRBV19, the J gene TRBJ1-2; 8 nucleotides align to TRBD1. With 5 bases clipped from V and 6 bases from J, the junction kept 8 bases outside the gene matches. This CDR3 is built from 14 residues. Germline CDR1 LNHDA, CDR2 SQIVND (reference sequence).

The chain recombines TRBV7-9 with TRBJ1-2; D is unclear. Germline CDR1 is SEHNR and CDR2 is FQNEAQ (reference sequence). The CDR3 loop spans 14 amino acids. Trimming removed 1 base at V and 9 bases at J, with 15 bases between. The CDR3 nucleotides read TGTGCCAGCAGCTTAGGTACCGCCGGGAGAAGCTACACCTTC. It encodes CASSLGTAGRSYTF.

The chain links TRBV28 to TRBJ1-1, with unresolved D. V lost 7 bases to trimming and J lost 0 bases, with 12 bases between them. The CDR3 consists of 14 residues. CDR1 is MDHEN, CDR2 SYDVKM, per germline. CDR3 nucleotides: TGTGCCAGCACCTCCATTCGGTTGAACACTGAAGCTTTCTTT. As protein: CASTSIRLNTEAFF.

In its sample, this clone was seen once. The chain uses TRBV7-9 and TRBJ1-1, with D perhaps matching TRBD1 (5 bases). This CDR3 comprises 14 residues. Germline CDR1 and CDR2: SEHNR and FQNEAQ (reference sequence). The V end was cut by 5 bases, the J end by 5 bases, with 15 bases between. CDR3 DNA: TGTGCCAGCAGCCCATCCATGGGGGGGACTGAAGCTTTCTTT. This sequence encodes CASSPSMGGTEAFF. Full variable domain (outside the CDR3, taken from reference TRBV7-9 and TRBJ1-1): DTGVSQNPRHKITKRGQNVTFRCDPISEHNRLYWYRQTLGQGPEFLTYFQNEAQLEKSRLLSDRFSAERPKGSFSTLEIQRTEQGDSAMYLCASSPSMGGTEAFFGQGTRLTVV.

The rearrangement uses TRBV3-1 (or the pseudogene TRBV3-2) and TRBJ2-5, with D possibly matching TRBD1 (5 bases). The CDR3 is made up of 13 amino acids. Germline V gene data show CDR1 as LGHDT and CDR2 as YNNKEL (reference sequence). Trimming stripped 1 base from V and 8 bases from J, with 11 bases between. The CDR3 DNA follows: TGTGCCAGCAGCCAAGTAGATAGGGGAACCCAGTACTTC. Its protein product is CASSQVDRGTQYF.

This chain uses TRBV5-4 with TRBJ2-1, with D possibly being TRBD1 (5 bases). This CDR3 region has 15 residues. The germline V gene encodes CDR1 SGHNT and CDR2 YYREEE (reference sequence). The V end lost 3 bases, the J end lost 0 bases, and 10 bases lay between the germline ends. The chain's CDR3 is CASSSRQSSYNEQFF. CDR3 nucleotides: TGTGCCAGCAGCTCGAGACAGAGCTCCTACAATGAGCAGTTCTTC.

The gene calls are TRBV7-3 and TRBJ2-5, with 12 bases matching TRBD2. This CDR3 is built from 15 residues. The J segment lost 5 bases and the V segment lost 4 bases, leaving 5 bases of the junction unmatched. The germline gives CDR1 SGHTA, CDR2 FQGTGA. CDR3 protein: CASSSSGRAWETQYF. The CDR3 DNA follows: TGTGCCAGCAGCTCTAGCGGGAGGGCCTGGGAGACCCAGTACTTC.

The chain employs TRBV5-8 and TRBJ1-3; D might be TRBD1 (6 bases). The V and J ends lost 1 base and 11 bases respectively, with 19 bases between them. Germline V gene data show CDR1 as SGHTS and CDR2 as YDEGEE. This CDR3 is 15 amino acids long. CDR3 loop: CASSLRTAAGIAIYF. The CDR3 nucleotides are TGTGCCAGCAGCTTGAGGACAGCCGCTGGGATCGCCATATATTTT.

The chain combines TRBV4-3 with TRBJ2-1; 11 bases are a match to TRBD2. With V trimmed by 7 bases and J by 7 bases, 9 bases remained unmatched. The CDR3 covers 15 residues. Per germline, CDR1 LGHNA and CDR2 YSLEER. The CDR3 nucleotides are TGCGCCAGCAAGCCAACGCTAGCGGGAGGTAATGAGCAGTTCTTC. Translated: CASKPTLAGGNEQFF.

This sequence joins TRBV7-3 and TRBJ2-7; the D is unclear. Germline V lookup: CDR1 SGHTA, CDR2 FQGTGA. Trimming shortened V by 1 base and J by 6 bases, and 10 bases separated the two germline ends. This CDR3 is 13 amino acids long. CDR3 sequence reads: CASSLNLQAEQYF. The CDR3 coding sequence is TGTGCCAGCAGCTTAAATCTCCAGGCCGAGCAGTACTTC.

The chain employs TRBV20-1 and TRBJ1-1, with no clear D. The V gene lost 6 bases and the J gene lost 5 bases, with 10 bases spanning the gap. Germline assignment: CDR1 DFQATT and CDR2 SNEGSKA (reference sequence). CDR3 length: 11 amino acids. The CDR3, as DNA: TGCAGTGCCCTACGGGAAACTGAAGCTTTCTTT. Translation: CSALRETEAFF.

The rearrangement joins TRBV19 to TRBJ2-7; 7 nucleotides match TRBD1. Germline CDR1 LNHDA, CDR2 SQIVND (reference sequence). CDR3 length: 13 residues. Trimming took 10 bases from V and 6 from J; bases not matched to a gene: 12. Written as DNA, the CDR3 is TGTGCCACGAGTGGGACAGCCGTCTCCGAGCAGTACTTC. Its protein is CATSGTAVSEQYF.

The genes are TRBV7-8 and TRBJ1-2; a weak D match, TRBD1 (6 bases). Trimming took 2 bases from V and 7 from J, leaving 17 bases between them. The CDR3 consists of 15 residues. Germline CDR1 reads SGHVS; CDR2 reads FQNEAQ. In DNA, the CDR3 is TGTGCCAGCAGCTTAAAGGGGGGGACGGGTGCTGGCTACACCTTC. It specifies CASSLKGGTGAGYTF.

The rearrangement uses TRBV18 and TRBJ2-3; a weak D match, TRBD2 (6 bases). CDR1 KGHSH and CDR2 LQKENI come from the germline V gene. The CDR3 is 15 residues long. Trimming shortened V by 0 bases and J by 3 bases, and 10 bases separated the two germline ends. The CDR3 DNA is TGTGCCAGCTCACCACCGTCCCTAGCGACAGATACGCAGTATTTT. This translates into CASSPPSLATDTQYF.

The chain is built from TRBV5-1 and TRBJ1-1; TRBD1 aligns across 10 bases. With 5 bases clipped from V and 4 bases from J, the junction kept 17 bases outside the gene matches. This CDR3 has 18 amino acids. From germline, CDR1 is SGHRS and CDR2 YFSETQ. The CDR3 sequence: CASSPRVPGQGKATEAFF. CDR3 nucleotide sequence: TGCGCCAGCAGTCCTCGCGTCCCGGGACAGGGGAAGGCCACTGAAGCTTTCTTT.

The rearrangement links TRBV2 to TRBJ1-5; possibly TRBD1 for D (6 bases). This CDR3 contains 14 residues. V lost 5 bases and J 6 bases, leaving 14 bases between the germline ends. Germline-derived CDR1 and CDR2 are SNHLY and FYNNEI. This CDR3 reads CASSSQGRGQPQHF. The DNA for the CDR3 is TGTGCCAGCAGTTCCCAGGGGCGAGGTCAGCCCCAGCATTTT.

V usage is TRBV12-3 or TRBV12-4 and J usage is TRBJ2-3, with 9 bases matching TRBD1. Germline trimming cut 3 bases from V and 11 bases from J; bases unmatched to any gene: 6. The CDR3 totals 13 residues. The CDR3 DNA is TGTGCCAGCAGTTTCGAATCGGACAGGGGGCAGTATTTT. It translates to CASSFESDRGQYF.

The V call is TRBV25-1, the J call TRBJ2-1; 9 bases match TRBD2. CDR3 length equals 16 residues. The V and J ends lost 3 bases and 4 bases, in that order; junction bases with no gene match: 7. Per germline, CDR1 MGHDK and CDR2 SYGVNS. This chain's CDR3 is CASSERGAGGYNEQFF. The CDR3 DNA sequence: TGTGCCAGCAGTGAGCGCGGGGCGGGAGGGTACAATGAGCAGTTCTTC.

The chain recombines TRBV28 with TRBJ1-1, with D perhaps TRBD1 (6 bases). The CDR3 length is 14 residues. The V gene lost 2 bases and the J gene lost 8 bases, with 15 bases spanning the gap. Per the germline V gene, CDR1 is MDHEN and CDR2 is SYDVKM. The CDR3 region has the DNA TGTGCCAGCAGTTTAGGCCACCCCCAGGGGGAAGCTTTCTTT. It specifies CASSLGHPQGEAFF.

V is TRBV19 and J is TRBJ1-4, with D possibly matching TRBD1 (6 bases). V was trimmed by 2 bases and J by 3 bases, leaving 13 bases between them. CDR1 is LNHDA, CDR2 SQIVND, per germline (reference sequence). CDR3 length: 16 amino acids. The CDR3 DNA reads as TGTGCCAGTAGTATAAGACCGGGGACACCTAATGAAAAACTGTTTTTT. It codes for CASSIRPGTPNEKLFF.

The CDR3 region is CASSLLAEETQYF. The CDR3 bases are TGTGCCAGCAGTTTATTAGCGGAGGAGACCCAGTACTTC. This chain connects TRBV12-3 or TRBV12-4 to TRBJ2-5; D might be TRBD2 (6 bases). With 2 bases removed from V and 5 bases from J, the gap between germline ends came to 9 bases. The CDR3 has 13 amino acids.

The chain couples TRBV7-9 to TRBJ1-2, with D possibly matching TRBD1 (5 bases). CDR1 and CDR2 (germline): SEHNR, FQNEAQ (reference sequence). The CDR3 contains 14 residues. V dropped 6 bases and J dropped 2 bases, with 13 bases sitting between them. CDR3 sequence: CASRPYAGNYGYTF. The CDR3 DNA sequence: TGTGCCAGCAGACCCTATGCAGGGAACTATGGCTACACCTTC.

This clone was counted once. The V gene is TRBV5-1, the J gene TRBJ1-1; 10 bases fit TRBD1. Germline lookup yields CDR1 SGHRS and CDR2 YFSETQ. The CDR3 is made up of 16 amino acids. Trimming removed 3 bases from V and 0 bases from J; junction bases left unmatched: 5. CDR3 DNA: TGCGCCAGCAGCTGGGGACAGGGGATGATGAACACTGAAGCTTTCTTT. It translates to CASSWGQGMMNTEAFF.

This clone was counted once. The chain has TRBV2 and TRBJ1-1, with D perhaps matching TRBD1 (5 bases). This CDR3 spans 12 amino acids. V lost 7 bases to trimming and J lost 5 bases, with 11 bases between them. CDR1 is SNHLY, CDR2 FYNNEI, per germline. CDR3 protein: CASIGGDTEAFF. The CDR3 DNA reads as TGTGCCAGCATCGGGGGGGATACTGAAGCTTTCTTT.

The V call is TRBV7-9, the J call TRBJ1-2; 7 bases line up with TRBD1. This CDR3 has 12 amino acids. Germline-derived CDR1 and CDR2 are SEHNR and FQNEAQ (reference sequence). The J segment lost 8 bases and the V segment lost 3 bases, leaving 3 bases of the junction unmatched. DNA for the CDR3: TGTGCCAGCAGCTTCGCAGGGGGAGGCTACACCTTC. This codes for CASSFAGGGYTF.

For the CDR3, the DNA is TGCGCCAGCAGCCGTCAGCGGGAGGGCAATGAGCAGTTCTTC. It specifies CASSRQREGNEQFF. The J gene is TRBJ2-1, the V gene TRBV4-1, with TRBD2 matching over 10 bases. The germline V gene encodes CDR1 MGHRA and CDR2 YSYEKL. The CDR3 length is 14 residues. The J segment lost 6 bases and the V segment lost 4 bases, leaving 3 bases of the junction unmatched.

The V call is TRBV6-2 or TRBV6-3, the J call TRBJ2-7; 7 bases line up with TRBD2. In germline, CDR1 is MNHEY, CDR2 SVGEGT. The CDR3 totals 14 residues. The J segment lost 3 bases and the V segment lost 4 bases, leaving 6 bases of the junction unmatched. The CDR3 DNA sequence: TGTGCCAGCAGTTTTGCGGGGGAAGTCTACGAGCAGTACTTC. Its translation: CASSFAGEVYEQYF.